Listed here are 5 T cell receptor beta chains from one sample, sequenced in a study of human T cells and chemical hapten exposure. Time point specified: pre-sensitization, week 0. The treatment: therapeutic diphenylcyclopropenone sensitization with weekly scalp DPC. The authors' total RNA extraction used unfractionated whole blood. TCRdb analysed the RACE reads with MiXCR anew, one entry per CDR3 protein. The data hold tens of thousands of distinct CDR3 sequences, with around 10% observed a single time. This material consisted of whole blood, taken in connection with sensitization to the hapten diphenylcyclopropenone (DPC). Receptors were obtained from a woman in her forties with alopecia areata. Some clones in this sample may be carry-over from other donors' samples.

This clonotype appeared many times. In nucleotides, the CDR3 is TGTGCCAGCAGTGAAGCTACCTTCCAGGGTTCCGGGGAGCTGTTTTTT. Its protein is CASSEATFQGSGELFF. This sequence joins TRBV2 and TRBJ2-2; TRBD1 might be the D (5 bases). The ends were cut back, 0 bases at V and 6 bases at J, with 14 bases in the middle. The CDR3 extends over 16 amino acids. Per the germline V gene, CDR1 is SNHLY and CDR2 is FYNNEI.

This clonotype was seen more than once but under ten times. The chain joins TRBV27 to TRBJ2-7, with 9 nucleotides matching TRBD1. J was trimmed by 9 bases and V by 6 bases; bases with no gene match: 15. Germline assignment: CDR1 MNHEY and CDR2 SMNVEV (reference sequence). The CDR3 extends over 15 amino acids. CDR3 bases: TGTGCCAGCAGCCGCAGCCGGGACAGGGCCTCGGGGCAGTACTTC. Translating it yields CASSRSRDRASGQYF.

This clonotype was recorded at least ten times. CDR3 bases: TGCAGTGCTAGGCAGCCTCTAGGGGAGACTGAAGCTTTCTTT. Translated: CSARQPLGETEAFF. The chain recombines TRBV20-1 with TRBJ1-1, with D tentatively TRBD1 (5 bases). Germline CDR1 DFQATT, CDR2 SNEGSKA (reference sequence). The V and J ends lost 3 bases and 5 bases respectively, with 16 bases between them. The CDR3 covers 14 residues.

This clonotype was seen repeatedly, ten times or more. One junction end does not reproduce the germline sequence, and a read error may be involved. The gene calls are TRBV6-2 or TRBV6-3 and TRBJ1-1; 8 bases are a match to TRBD1. Germline V gene lookup returns CDR1 MNHEY and CDR2 SVGEGT. The CDR3 runs 14 residues. The chain's CDR3 is CASSQGRGLYEVFF. The CDR3 bases are TGTGCCAGCAGCCAGGGCAGGGGGCTTTACGAAGTTTTCTTT.

Notes on this clonotype: This may stem from a read error, because a much larger clone lies one nucleotide away. The chain recombines TRBV19 with TRBJ1-2; D remains ambiguous. CDR1 LNHDA and CDR2 SQIVND come from the germline V gene (reference sequence). The CDR3 length is 12 residues. The CDR3 coding sequence is TGTGTCAGTAGCCACGCTAACTATGGCTACACCTTC. This gives the protein CVSSHANYGYTF. Drawing the rest from reference TRBV19 and TRBJ1-2, the complete variable domain is DGGITQSPKYLFRKEGQNVTLSCEQNLNHDAMYWYRQDPGQGLRLIYYSQIVNDFQKGDIAEGYSVSREKKESFPLTVTSAQKNPTAFYLCVSSHANYGYTFGSGTRLTVV.